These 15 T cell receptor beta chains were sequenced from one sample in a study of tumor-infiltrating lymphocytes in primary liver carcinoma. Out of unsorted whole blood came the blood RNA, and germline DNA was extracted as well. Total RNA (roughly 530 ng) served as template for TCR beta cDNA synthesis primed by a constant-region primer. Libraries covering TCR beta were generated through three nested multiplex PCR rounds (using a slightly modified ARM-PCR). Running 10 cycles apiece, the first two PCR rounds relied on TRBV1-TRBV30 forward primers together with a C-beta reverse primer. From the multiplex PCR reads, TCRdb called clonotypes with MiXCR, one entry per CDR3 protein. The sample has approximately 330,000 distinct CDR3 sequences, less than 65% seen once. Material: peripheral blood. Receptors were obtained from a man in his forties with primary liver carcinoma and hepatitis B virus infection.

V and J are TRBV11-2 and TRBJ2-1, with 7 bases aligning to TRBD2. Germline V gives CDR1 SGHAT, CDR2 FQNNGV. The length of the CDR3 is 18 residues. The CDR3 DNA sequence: TGTGGAAGCAGCTCCCACCCCCGTCTCGCGGGAGAGGGCAATGAGCAGTTCTTC. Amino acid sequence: CGSSSHPRLAGEGNEQFF.

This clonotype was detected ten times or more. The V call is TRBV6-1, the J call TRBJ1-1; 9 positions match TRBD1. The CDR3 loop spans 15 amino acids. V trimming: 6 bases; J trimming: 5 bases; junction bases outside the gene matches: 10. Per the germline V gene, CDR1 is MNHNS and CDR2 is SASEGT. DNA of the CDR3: TGTGCCAGCAGGAAGGGAGGACAGGGGAGAACTGAAGCTTTCTTT. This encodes CASRKGGQGRTEAFF.

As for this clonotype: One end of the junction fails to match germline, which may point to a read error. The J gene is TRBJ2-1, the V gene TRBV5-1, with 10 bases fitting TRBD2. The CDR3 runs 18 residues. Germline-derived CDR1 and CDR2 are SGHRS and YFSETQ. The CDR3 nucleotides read TGCGCCAGCAGCCTCGCTTCCCACGGGACTAGCGAGTACAATGACCAGTTCTTC. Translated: CASSLASHGTSEYNDQFF.

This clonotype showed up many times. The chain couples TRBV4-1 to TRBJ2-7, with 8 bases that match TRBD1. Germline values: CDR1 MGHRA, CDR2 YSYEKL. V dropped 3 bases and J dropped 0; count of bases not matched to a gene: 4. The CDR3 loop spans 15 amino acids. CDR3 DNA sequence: TGCGCCAGCAGCCAGGCGACAGGGGCCTCCTACGAGCAGTACTTC. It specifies CASSQATGASYEQYF.

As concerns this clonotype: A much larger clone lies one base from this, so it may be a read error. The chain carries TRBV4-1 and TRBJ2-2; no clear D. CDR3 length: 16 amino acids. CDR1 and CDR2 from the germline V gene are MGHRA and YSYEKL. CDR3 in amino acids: CAGSQDQATHTGELFF. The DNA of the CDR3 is TGCGCCGGCAGCCAAGATCAGGCCACTCACACCGGGGAGCTGTTTTTT.

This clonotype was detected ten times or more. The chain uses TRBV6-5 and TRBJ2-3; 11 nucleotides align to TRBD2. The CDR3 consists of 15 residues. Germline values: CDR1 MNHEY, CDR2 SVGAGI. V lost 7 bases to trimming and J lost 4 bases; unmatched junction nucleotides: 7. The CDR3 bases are TGTGCCAGCACCCCACTAGCGGGAGAGGCAGATACGCAGTATTTT. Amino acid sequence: CASTPLAGEADTQYF.

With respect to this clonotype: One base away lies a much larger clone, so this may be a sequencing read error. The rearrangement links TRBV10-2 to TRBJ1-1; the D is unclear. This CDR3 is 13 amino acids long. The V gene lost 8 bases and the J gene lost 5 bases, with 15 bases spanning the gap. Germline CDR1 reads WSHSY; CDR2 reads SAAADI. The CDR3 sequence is CASGNYRDTEAFF. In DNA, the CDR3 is TGCGCCAGCGGCAACTACAGAGATACTGAAGCTTTCTTT.

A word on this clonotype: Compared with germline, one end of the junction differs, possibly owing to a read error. The CDR3 coding sequence is TGTGCCAGTAGCGCCAGGGGTTACACTGTAGCTTTCTTT. It is translated as CASSARGYTVAFF. The chain joins TRBV11-2 to TRBJ1-1; tentatively, D is TRBD1 (6 bases). The V gene's germline CDR1 is SGHAT and CDR2 FQNNGV. The CDR3 contains 13 residues.

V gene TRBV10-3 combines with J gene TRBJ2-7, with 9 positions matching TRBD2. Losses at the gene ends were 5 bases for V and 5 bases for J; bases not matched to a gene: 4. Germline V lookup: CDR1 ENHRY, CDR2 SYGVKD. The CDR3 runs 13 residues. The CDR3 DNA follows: TGTGCCATCAGTTTAGCGGGAGACAACGAGCAGTACTTC. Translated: CAISLAGDNEQYF.

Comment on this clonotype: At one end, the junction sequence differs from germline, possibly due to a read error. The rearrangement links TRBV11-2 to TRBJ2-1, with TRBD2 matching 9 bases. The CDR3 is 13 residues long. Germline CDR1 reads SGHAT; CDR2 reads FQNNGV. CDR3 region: CASTLAGDNEHFF. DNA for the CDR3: TGTGCTAGCACCTTAGCGGGAGACAATGAGCACTTCTTC.

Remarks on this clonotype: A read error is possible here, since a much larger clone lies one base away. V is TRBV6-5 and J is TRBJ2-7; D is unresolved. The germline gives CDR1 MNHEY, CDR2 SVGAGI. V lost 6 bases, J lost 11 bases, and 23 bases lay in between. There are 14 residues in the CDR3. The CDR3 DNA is TGTGCCAGCAGCGAGACCTACAGCTCTACGAAGGAGTACTTC. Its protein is CASSETYSSTKEYF.

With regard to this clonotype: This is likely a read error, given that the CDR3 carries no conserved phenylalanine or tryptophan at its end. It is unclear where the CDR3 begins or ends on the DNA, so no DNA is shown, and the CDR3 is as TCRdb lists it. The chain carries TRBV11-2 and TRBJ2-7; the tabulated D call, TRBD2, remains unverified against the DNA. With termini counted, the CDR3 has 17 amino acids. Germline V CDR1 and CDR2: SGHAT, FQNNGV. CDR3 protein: CASSFFFTGGALGERYI.

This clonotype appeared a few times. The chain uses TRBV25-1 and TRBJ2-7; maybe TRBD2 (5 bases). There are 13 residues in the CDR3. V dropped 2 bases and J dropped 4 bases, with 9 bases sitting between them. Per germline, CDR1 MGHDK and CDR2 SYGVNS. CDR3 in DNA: TGTGCCAGCAGTGAAACCAAGCGGTACGAGCAGTACTTC. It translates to CASSETKRYEQYF.

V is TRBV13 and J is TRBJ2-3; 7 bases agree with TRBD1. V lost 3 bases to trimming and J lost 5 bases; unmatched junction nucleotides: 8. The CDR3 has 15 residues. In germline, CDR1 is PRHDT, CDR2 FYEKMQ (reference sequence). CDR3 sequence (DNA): TGTGCCAGCAGCTTCCGGGACAGAGGGATAGATACGCAGTATTTT. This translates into CASSFRDRGIDTQYF.

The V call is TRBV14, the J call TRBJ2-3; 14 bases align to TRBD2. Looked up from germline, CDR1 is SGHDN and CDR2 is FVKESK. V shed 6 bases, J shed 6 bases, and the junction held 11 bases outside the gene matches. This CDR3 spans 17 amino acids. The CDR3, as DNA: TGTGCCAGCAGTCAGTGGACTAGCGGGAGGTTTATGGATACGCAGTATTTT. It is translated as CASSQWTSGRFMDTQYF.